This TCR beta chain was recorded in a study of HIV-infected patients and healthy controls. From germline, CDR1 is SQVTM and CDR2 ANQGSEA. There are 11 residues in the CDR3. Trimming cost V 7 bases and J 5 bases, with 8 bases left between them. TCRdb re-called the 5' RACE reads with MiXCR, one entry per CDR3 protein. This table holds about 67,000 distinct CDR3 sequences, about a sixth found once. What was sequenced was CD4+ T cells from blood. The gene calls are TRBV29-1 and TRBJ1-4; D gene ambiguous. This TCR derives from a human donor in good health. The CDR3 here is CSARKNEKLFF. The CDR3 DNA reads TGCAGCGCCCGGAAGAATGAAAAACTGTTTTTT. Drawing the rest from reference TRBV29-1 and TRBJ1-4, the complete variable domain is SAVISQKPSRDICQRGTSLTIQCQVDSQVTMMFWYRQQPGQSLTLIATANQGSEATYESGFVIDKFPISRPNLTFSTLTVSNMSPEDSSIYLCSARKNEKLFFGSGTQLSVL.